This record concerns one TCR beta chain sequence. Germline and junction disagree at one end, which may indicate a read error. Other nucleotide sequences from this sample produce the same CDR3. The entry originates in a study of metastatic and nonmetastatic thyroid tumors. TCRdb reanalyzed the PCR reads via MiXCR. The table lists tens of thousands of clones, less than 20% of them singletons. All patients were treatment-naive before thyroid surgery. Germline V lookup: CDR1 SQVTM, CDR2 ANQGSEA. The length of the CDR3 is 14 residues. Sequenced sample: blood. This sequence originates from a female donor with papillary thyroid cancer or a benign thyroid nodule (not recorded which). Some clones in this sample may be carry-over from other donors' samples. The V and J genes are TRBV29-1 and TRBJ2-2; 8 bases line up with TRBD1. Written as DNA, the CDR3 is TGCAGCGTTGATCCAGGACAGGGTCCCGGGGAGCTTTTTTTT. It codes for CSVDPGQGPGELFF.